Each of the 9 T cell receptor beta chains below was sequenced from the same sample in a study of graft-versus-host responses after intestinal transplantation. Some clones are missing from TCRdb's copy, which holds only in-frame ones; the method was immunoSEQ multiplex PCR. Seen here are about 88,000 clones, 94% observed once, and the top ten hold about 0.2%. These receptors' antigens are unknown. The specimen comprised unstimulated CD4+ T cells sorted from spleen or lymph node cells, sampled before transplant. Receptors were obtained from a human donor who was the organ donor for an intestinal transplant.

The chain employs TRBV9 and TRBJ1-2, with 9 positions matching TRBD1. The CDR3 is made up of 17 amino acids. Germline V gene lookup returns CDR1 SGDLS and CDR2 YYNGEE. The J segment lost 4 bases and the V segment lost 0 bases, leaving 10 bases of the junction unmatched. This CDR3 is CASSVGGQGVFSYGYTF. CDR3 in DNA: TGTGCCAGCAGCGTAGGGGGACAGGGCGTATTCAGCTATGGCTACACCTTC.

V usage is TRBV28 and J usage is TRBJ1-2, with a weak D call TRBD1 (5 bases). This CDR3 contains 14 residues. Between the trimmed V and J ends, which lost 5 bases and 5 bases, there was a span of 15 bases. Germline loops: CDR1 MDHEN, CDR2 SYDVKM. CDR3 loop: CASSIPGTAYGYTF. In DNA form, the CDR3 reads TGTGCCAGCAGTATTCCCGGGACGGCGTATGGCTACACCTTC.

The chain carries TRBV4-3 and TRBJ1-4; TRBD1 matches 8 bases. CDR1 is LGHNA and CDR2 is YSLEER in the germline V gene. The CDR3 is made up of 16 amino acids. Unmatched junction bases numbered 7, after V lost 0 bases and J lost 7 bases. CDR3 loop: CASSQDLQGAVEKLFF. The CDR3 DNA reads TGCGCCAGCAGCCAAGATCTCCAGGGGGCGGTTGAAAAACTGTTTTTT.

This chain connects TRBV5-4 to TRBJ2-3; 9 nucleotides agree with TRBD1. The CDR3 has 15 residues. J gave up 0 bases and V 5 bases, and 4 bases lay outside the gene matches. CDR1 and CDR2 from the germline V gene are SGHNT and YYREEE (reference sequence). The CDR3 DNA follows: TGTGCCAGCAGGATAGGGACAGGGAGCACAGATACGCAGTATTTT. Protein: CASRIGTGSTDTQYF.

V gene TRBV6-5 combines with J gene TRBJ2-5, with 10 bases aligning to TRBD2. V lost 5 bases to trimming and J lost 2 bases; unmatched junction nucleotides: 5. This CDR3 is 15 amino acids long. Germline lookup yields CDR1 MNHEY and CDR2 SVGAGI. CDR3 amino acids: CASSRNSGGQETQYF. CDR3 DNA: TGTGCCAGCAGTCGGAATAGCGGGGGGCAAGAGACCCAGTACTTC.

The chain carries TRBV5-1 and TRBJ1-6; D not resolved. Per the germline V gene, CDR1 is SGHRS and CDR2 is YFSETQ. V lost 2 bases and J lost 8, with 11 bases in between. CDR3 size: 14 residues. CDR3 in amino acids: CASSFGGDDSPLHF. DNA for the CDR3: TGCGCCAGCAGCTTTGGCGGCGACGATTCACCCCTCCACTTT.

The chain uses TRBV11-3 and TRBJ2-3; no clear D gene. From germline, CDR1 is SGHNT and CDR2 YENEEA. Trimming removed 5 bases at V and 2 bases at J, with 5 bases between. CDR3 size: 12 residues. Written as DNA, the CDR3 is TGTGCCAGCAGCCCCGCCACAGATACGCAGTATTTT. Protein product: CASSPATDTQYF.

The chain is built from TRBV6-5 and TRBJ1-4; maybe TRBD1 (5 bases). CDR3 size: 13 residues. Trimming took 10 bases from V and 8 from J, leaving 17 bases between them. The germline CDR1 and CDR2 sequences are MNHEY and SVGAGI. The DNA of the CDR3 is TGTGCCACCCTCCAGGGATCGGGGGAAAAACTGTTTTTT. Its protein product is CATLQGSGEKLFF.

J is TRBJ1-3 and V is TRBV28; unclear D gene. CDR1 and CDR2 from the germline V gene are MDHEN and SYDVKM. The CDR3 is 10 amino acids. V shed 5 bases and J shed 9 bases, with 5 bases lying between them. Here the CDR3 DNA reads TGTGCCAGCAGTCGTACCACCATATATTTT. Its translation: CASSRTTIYF.